This T cell receptor (beta chain) appears in the sequencing data of a study of molecular identifiers for immune sequencing clone quantification. In the sort, naive CD8 T cells were defined as CD8+CD4-CCR7+CD45RA+. Library preparation followed earlier protocols using designated TCR primers. In TCRdb, the PCR reads were re-called with MiXCR into one record per CDR3 protein. The data show around 480,000 distinct CDR3 sequences, roughly a fifth seen once. CDR3 length equals 15 residues. The V gene lost 1 base and the J gene lost 2 bases, with 9 bases spanning the gap. Germline values: CDR1 MGHRA, CDR2 YSYEKL. This clonotype was recorded many times.

Sequenced material: naive CD8+ T cells from blood, with Jurkat cell RNA spiked in. Subset indicated: FACS-sorted CD8+CD4-CCR7+CD45RA+ naive T cells. The chain carries TRBV4-1 and TRBJ2-1, with D tentatively TRBD1 (6 bases). This receptor was taken from a human donor in good health. Some libraries in this study had Jurkat cell RNA spiked in. CDR3 sequence: CASSQAGQTYNEQFF. In DNA form, the CDR3 reads TGCGCCAGCAGCCAAGCAGGACAGACCTACAATGAGCAGTTCTTC.